The 20 T cell receptor beta chains below come from one sample, sequenced in a study of neoadjuvant anti-PD-1 for oral cavity cancer. The method was immunoSEQ multiplex PCR; TCRdb's version includes in-frame clones alone and lacks a portion of them. Among some 10,000 clones listed, around 66% were seen once. Specified time point: after neoadjuvant nivolumab, at surgical resection. The source was PBMCs, collected after nivolumab (anti-PD-1) treatment. The receptors here all came from a person aged 35-79 years with oral cavity squamous cell carcinoma.

This chain joins TRBV4-1 and TRBJ2-1, with 8 bases lining up with TRBD2. Trimming removed 1 base from V and 10 bases from J; junction bases left unmatched: 6. This CDR3 has 14 residues. The germline V gene has CDR1 MGHRA and CDR2 YSYEKL. DNA of the CDR3: TGCGCCAGCAGCCAAGTGGGGACTAGGAGGGAGCAGTTCTTC. Translating it yields CASSQVGTRREQFF.

This chain connects TRBV6-5 to TRBJ2-3; TRBD2 aligns across 12 bases. This CDR3 spans 15 amino acids. CDR1 and CDR2 from the germline V gene are MNHEY and SVGAGI. V lost 7 bases, J lost 7 bases, and 9 bases stayed unmatched. In nucleotides, the CDR3 is TGTGCCAGCACCGATCTAGCGGGAGGGCCAAATACGCAGTATTTT. Its protein product is CASTDLAGGPNTQYF.

CDR3 protein: CASSEKGGGYGYTF. In DNA form, the CDR3 reads TGTGCCAGCAGTGAGAAGGGTGGGGGGTATGGCTACACCTTC. The chain uses TRBV6-1 and TRBJ1-2; perhaps TRBD1 as D (5 bases). The V end was cut by 3 bases, the J end by 5 bases, with 13 bases between. This CDR3 region has 14 residues. CDR1 MNHNS and CDR2 SASEGT come from the germline V gene.

The chain couples TRBV28 to TRBJ2-1, with 9 bases lining up with TRBD1. The CDR3 extends over 12 amino acids. V lost 6 bases to trimming and J lost 15 bases; unmatched junction nucleotides: 9. Germline-derived CDR1 and CDR2 are MDHEN and SYDVKM. CDR3 nucleotides: TGTGCCAGCAGCCTCGGGACAGGGACAACGTTCTTC. Protein product: CASSLGTGTTFF.

V usage is TRBV29-1 and J usage is TRBJ2-7, with 10 bases matching TRBD1. V gave up 4 bases and J gave up 6 bases; unmatched junction bases: 9. The CDR3 contains 14 residues. Germline V gene sequence: CDR1 SQVTM, CDR2 ANQGSEA. In nucleotides, the CDR3 is TGCAGCGTTGCCGGGACAGGGGTTATAGGCGAGCAGTACTTC. Residues: CSVAGTGVIGEQYF.

The CDR3 sequence is CASSMGNGPIGELFF. The DNA of the CDR3 is TGTGCCAGCAGCATGGGTAATGGCCCCATCGGGGAGCTGTTTTTT. The chain joins TRBV9 to TRBJ2-2; D gene unclear. The CDR3 has 15 amino acids. V shed 4 bases and J shed 7 bases, with 17 bases lying between them. Germline lookup yields CDR1 SGDLS and CDR2 YYNGEE.

The chain combines TRBV29-1 with TRBJ2-1, with unresolved D. The CDR3 is 13 residues long. Between the trimmed V and J ends, which lost 4 bases and 2 bases, there was a span of 9 bases. CDR1 and CDR2 from the germline V gene are SQVTM and ANQGSEA. The CDR3 loop is CSVVAATYNEQFF. Here the CDR3 DNA reads TGCAGCGTTGTCGCAGCAACCTACAATGAGCAGTTCTTC.

The chain couples TRBV7-6 to TRBJ1-4; D gene unclear. The CDR3 loop spans 14 amino acids. CDR1 and CDR2 from the germline V gene are SGHVS and FNYEAQ. V was cut by 2 bases and J by 1 base, with 5 bases left in between. CDR3 DNA sequence: TGTGCCAGCAGCTTATGGGGAACTAATGAAAAACTGTTTTTT. It specifies CASSLWGTNEKLFF.

The chain links TRBV7-9 to TRBJ1-1; 8 bases are shared with TRBD1. The junction had 7 bases not matched to a gene; V was cut back by 3 bases and J by 1 base. This CDR3 is built from 16 residues. The germline V gene encodes CDR1 SEHNR and CDR2 FQNEAQ (reference sequence). The CDR3 region is CASSFSRTGPNTEAFF. The CDR3 DNA reads as TGTGCCAGCAGCTTCTCACGGACAGGGCCGAACACTGAAGCTTTCTTT.

The chain has TRBV9 and TRBJ2-1; D might be TRBD1 (6 bases). V was shortened by 1 base and J by 0 bases, with 8 bases between the two germline ends. This CDR3 is built from 15 residues. Germline V gene data show CDR1 as SGDLS and CDR2 as YYNGEE. In DNA, the CDR3 is TGTGCCAGCAGCGTAAGGGGGACCTCCTACAATGAGCAGTTCTTC. Its translation is CASSVRGTSYNEQFF.

The chain has TRBV6-4 and TRBJ1-1; D is unclear. This CDR3 region has 13 residues. The V end was cut by 0 bases, the J end by 6 bases, with 8 bases between. Germline V gives CDR1 MRHNA, CDR2 SNTAGT. The CDR3 nucleotides read TGTGCCAGCAGTGACTCGATGACGGCTGAAGCTTTCTTT. It is translated as CASSDSMTAEAFF.

The V and J genes are TRBV6-1 and TRBJ1-5; D perhaps matches TRBD1 (5 bases). The V and J ends lost 4 bases and 7 bases respectively, with 14 bases between them. The CDR3 runs 14 residues. The germline V gene has CDR1 MNHNS and CDR2 SASEGT. The DNA of the CDR3 is TGTGCCAGCAGTGCTTCTTCCAGGGACCAGCCCCAGCATTTT. This encodes CASSASSRDQPQHF.

The chain is built from TRBV5-1 and TRBJ2-2; D is perhaps TRBD2 (5 bases). The CDR3 runs 13 residues. V lost 4 bases and J 6 bases, leaving 10 bases between the germline ends. The germline gives CDR1 SGHRS, CDR2 YFSETQ. CDR3 in amino acids: CASSPFGAGELFF. The CDR3 DNA reads TGCGCCAGCAGCCCCTTCGGGGCCGGGGAGCTGTTTTTT.

V and J are TRBV12-5 and TRBJ2-1; D call uncertain. V lost 3 bases and J lost 9, with 6 bases in between. Germline values: CDR1 LGHNT, CDR2 FRNRAP. This CDR3 is 11 amino acids long. The CDR3 reads CASGFLSEQFF. DNA of the CDR3: TGTGCTAGTGGTTTCTTAAGTGAGCAGTTCTTC. Full variable domain (rest looked up from reference TRBV12-5 and TRBJ2-1): DARVTQTPRHKVTEMGQEVTMRCQPILGHNTVFWYRQTMMQGLELLAYFRNRAPLDDSGMPKDRFSAEMPDATLATLKIQPSEPRDSAVYFCASGFLSEQFFGPGTRLTVL.

The chain has TRBV5-6 and TRBJ1-2; the match to TRBD1 covers 7 bases. Per the germline V gene, CDR1 is SGHDT and CDR2 is YYEEEE. There are 15 residues in the CDR3. V trimming: 4 bases; J trimming: 4 bases; junction bases outside the gene matches: 10. The CDR3 spells CASSDPTGFSYGYTF. The CDR3 nucleotides read TGTGCCAGCAGCGACCCGACAGGGTTCAGCTATGGCTACACCTTC.

V and J are TRBV2 and TRBJ2-7; TRBD1 agrees at 11 bases. Germline V CDR1 and CDR2: SNHLY, FYNNEI. Trimming at V came to 7 bases and at J to 0 bases, leaving 26 bases not matched to a gene. The CDR3 consists of 22 residues. CDR3 amino acids: CASNPGQGVHFPLLKNSYEQYF. Written as DNA, the CDR3 is TGTGCCAGCAACCCGGGACAGGGGGTTCATTTCCCCCTCTTGAAAAACTCCTACGAGCAGTACTTC.

The chain links TRBV2 to TRBJ2-7, with D perhaps assigned TRBD1 or TRBD2 (6 bases each). Germline CDR1 SNHLY, CDR2 FYNNEI. The CDR3 contains 14 residues. Deletions cut 7 bases from V and 3 bases from J, with 16 bases between. CDR3 nucleotide sequence: TGTGCCAGCAAGGGGGGAGTTACCTTCTACGAGCAGTACTTC. Translating it yields CASKGGVTFYEQYF. Drawing the rest from reference TRBV2 and TRBJ2-7, the complete variable domain is EPEVTQTPSHQVTQMGQEVILRCVPISNHLYFYWYRQILGQKVEFLVSFYNNEISEKSEIFDDQFSVERPDGSNFTLKIRSTKLEDSAMYFCASKGGVTFYEQYFGPGTRLTVT.

The chain has TRBV7-3 and TRBJ1-2; 10 positions match TRBD1. The CDR3 consists of 17 residues. V gave up 0 bases and J gave up 3 bases; unmatched junction bases: 7. Germline CDR1 SGHTA, CDR2 FQGTGA. The CDR3 DNA reads TGTGCCAGCAGCTTAACTGGGCGGACAGGGGGGGACTATGGCTACACCTTC. Translated: CASSLTGRTGGDYGYTF. The whole variable domain, remainder taken from reference TRBV7-3 and TRBJ1-2, is GAGVSQTPSNKVTEKGKYVELRCDPISGHTALYWYRQSLGQGPEFLIYFQGTGAADDSGLPNDRFFAVRPEGSVSTLKIQRTERGDSAVYLCASSLTGRTGGDYGYTFGSGTRLTVV.

This clone is judged medium-sized. The gene calls are TRBV7-9 and TRBJ1-2; tentatively, D is TRBD1 (6 bases). The CDR3 sequence is 14 residues long. Trimming cost V 5 bases and J 8 bases, with 18 bases left between them. Germline CDR1 SEHNR, CDR2 FQNEAQ (reference sequence). As DNA, the CDR3 is TGTGCCAGCAGCAAACTAACAGGGATCCACGGCTACACCTTC. Its protein product is CASSKLTGIHGYTF.

CDR3 protein: CASSQTGMGYTF. The CDR3 region has the DNA TGTGCCAGCAGCCAGACAGGGATGGGCTACACCTTC. The V and J genes are TRBV6-5 and TRBJ1-2; 7 bases fit TRBD1. V lost 6 bases, J lost 8 bases, and 6 bases stayed unmatched. The CDR3 loop spans 12 amino acids. CDR1 is MNHEY, CDR2 SVGAGI, per germline.